These T cell receptor beta chains were read from a single sample in a study of blood T cell repertoires in COVID-19. This table comes from immunoSEQ multiplex PCR, and its TCRdb copy is limited to in-frame clones, with some not included. The top ten hold 3.8% of the sample, which has about 100,000 clones, around 86% seen once. Sequenced input: peripheral blood. These receptors all come from a man aged 60 to 69 with acute or convalescent COVID-19. CDR3s include the opening cysteine and the closing phenylalanine or tryptophan. Each record gives: CDR3 length, V gene, CDR3 protein.

length: 14
V: TRBV30
CDR3: CAWSKTSANYGYTF

length: 17
V: TRBV7-2
CDR3: CASSLVRVAGLTDTQYF

length: 13
V: TRBV5-1
CDR3: CASSLQGGYGYTF

length: 14
V: TRBV9
CDR3: CTSSGWTGIDEQFF

length: 18
V: TRBV7-8
CDR3: CASSLGDRDGNAYNEQFF

length: 18
V: TRBV7-9
CDR3: CASSEPGQVPSGANVLTF

length: 15
V: TRBV27
CDR3: CASSFIDRVGEKLFF

length: 15
V: TRBV11-1
CDR3: CASSLDGGYNQPQHF

length: 19
V: TRBV4-2
CDR3: CASSQDVFEGSRSKNIQYF

length: 16
V: TRBV11-2
CDR3: CASSSVAAGGPNEQYF

length: 15
V: TRBV18
CDR3: CASSRDGLGSQPQHF

length: 16
V: TRBV30
CDR3: CAWSAPVGGNNQPQHF

length: 13
V: TRBV2
CDR3: CASSYSTSSEQYF

length: 13
V: TRBV9
CDR3: CASSVRGIDEQYF

length: 15
V: TRBV3-1/TRBV3-2
CDR3: CASSQGGGSTGELFF

length: 14
V: TRBV18
CDR3: CASSPGTGVSEAFF

length: 15
V: TRBV10-3
CDR3: CAISEPGQGAYEQYF

length: 14
V: TRBV2
CDR3: CASKVLGDPGELFF

length: 11
V: TRBV19
CDR3: CATRLRDGYTF

length: 14
V: TRBV10-3
CDR3: CATKRTGVNTEAFF

length: 13
V: TRBV30
CDR3: CAWGTGMNQPQHF

length: 13
V: TRBV5-1
CDR3: CASSLGQGGEQYF

length: 15
V: TRBV4-3
CDR3: CASSQRDRGNYGYTF

length: 13
V: TRBV27
CDR3: CASTGTWSGALHF

length: 14
V: TRBV9
CDR3: CASSVDLRTGELFF

length: 17
V: TRBV11-3
CDR3: CASSLGAVGQDTDTQYF

length: 12
V: TRBV7-8
CDR3: CASSPGAYEQYF

length: 15
V: TRBV7-9
CDR3: CASSLGQGVNQPQHF

length: 17
V: TRBV18
CDR3: CASSPRLAGRAENIQYF

length: 13
V: TRBV10-2
CDR3: CASGIAGDRELFF

length: 14
V: TRBV10-3
CDR3: CAISVTGLAGEQYF

length: 20
V: TRBV7-8
CDR3: CASSLVDSHQVALAKNIQYF

length: 12
V: TRBV30
CDR3: CAWSVSAYEQYF

length: 12
V: TRBV6-4
CDR3: CASSEGGFGYTF

length: 14
V: TRBV19
CDR3: CASTTGFSNQPQHF

length: 13
V: TRBV7-9
CDR3: CASSLGGPYGYTF

length: 12
V: TRBV20-1
CDR3: CSASQGRNTIYF

length: 17
V: TRBV5-1
CDR3: CASSFTGQGSGTDTQYF

length: 13
V: TRBV7-9
CDR3: CASTRQLNTEAFF

length: 12
V: TRBV4-1
CDR3: CASSQDRGKLFF

length: 12
V: TRBV6-5
CDR3: CASSPQRVEQFF

length: 14
V: TRBV5-1
CDR3: CASSLRDRISEAFF

length: 20
V: TRBV4-1
CDR3: CASSQDFGQGALSSYNEQFF

length: 13
V: TRBV6-4
CDR3: CASSASGTDTQYF

length: 16
V: TRBV7-9
CDR3: CASSSGTSGGNGELFF

length: 15
V: TRBV29-1
CDR3: CSVEVVGQGVDEQYF

length: 13
V: TRBV6-5
CDR3: CASSYPQGYEQFF

length: 14
V: TRBV19
CDR3: CASSLGDRAYEQYF

length: 14
V: TRBV7-8
CDR3: CASSLRTGVTEAFF

length: 11
V: TRBV29-1
CDR3: CSETENTEAFF

length: 14
V: TRBV5-4
CDR3: CASSPGDRSYGYTF